Presented here are 27 T cell receptor beta chains from one specimen sequenced in a study of shared clonotypes between healthy human individuals. In the naive CD8 group, cells lacked CD45RO and were positively selected for CCR7, so terminally differentiated effector memory CD45RA+ cells were left out. Clones were read by immunoSEQ multiplex PCR, and TCRdb kept only the in-frame ones, dropping some. Of almost 700,000 clones in the sample, about 91% were seen once. What was sequenced was naive CD8+ T cells sorted from blood. The receptors originated from a young man in good health.

The CDR3 here is CASSWGTGGGYEQFF. The CDR3 DNA follows: TGTGCCAGCAGTTGGGGGACAGGGGGAGGCTATGAGCAGTTCTTC. The genes are TRBV27 and TRBJ2-1; 11 positions agree with TRBD1. With V trimmed by 4 bases and J by 8 bases, 7 bases remained unmatched. This CDR3 spans 15 amino acids. Germline V gives CDR1 MNHEY, CDR2 SMNVEV (reference sequence).

The V call is TRBV2, the J call TRBJ2-2; 7 bases are a match to TRBD1. With V trimmed by 3 bases and J by 8 bases, 9 bases remained unmatched. Germline V gives CDR1 SNHLY, CDR2 FYNNEI. This CDR3 spans 15 amino acids. The CDR3 loop is CASSERPGGHGELFF. The CDR3 DNA reads as TGTGCCAGCAGTGAGAGGCCAGGGGGTCATGGGGAGCTGTTTTTT.

The chain employs TRBV18 and TRBJ2-3; a weak D match, TRBD1 (7 bases). Trimming pared 6 bases from V and 2 bases from J, leaving 18 bases between. Germline V gives CDR1 KGHSH, CDR2 LQKENI. The CDR3 length is 16 residues. The CDR3 sequence: CASSQGAGGLTDTQYF. The CDR3, as DNA: TGTGCCAGCTCCCAAGGAGCAGGGGGACTCACAGATACGCAGTATTTT.

This chain uses TRBV28 with TRBJ2-5; 13 positions match TRBD2. V shed 4 bases and J 4 bases; nucleotides not matched to a gene: 12. This CDR3 has 18 amino acids. Germline V gene lookup returns CDR1 MDHEN and CDR2 SYDVKM. The CDR3 protein is CASSSGLAGVLGAETQYF. The DNA for the CDR3 is TGTGCCAGCAGTTCCGGACTAGCGGGAGTCCTGGGGGCAGAGACCCAGTACTTC.

The chain recombines TRBV5-6 with TRBJ2-5; 7 nucleotides match TRBD1. The CDR3 has 16 residues. V trimming: 3 bases; J trimming: 6 bases; junction bases outside the gene matches: 14. Per the germline V gene, CDR1 is SGHDT and CDR2 is YYEEEE. The CDR3 coding sequence is TGTGCCAGCAGCTCATCCGGGACAGAGGGCTGGAAGACCCAGTACTTC. Translation gives CASSSSGTEGWKTQYF. The variable domain in full, with the rest retrieved from reference TRBV5-6 and TRBJ2-5, is DAGVTQSPTHLIKTRGQQVTLRCSPKSGHDTVSWYQQALGQGPQFIFQYYEEEERQRGNFPDRFSGHQFPNYSSELNVNALLLGDSALYLCASSSSGTEGWKTQYFGPGTRLLVL.

This clone was detected once. This chain connects TRBV15 to TRBJ2-2, with D possibly matching TRBD2 (6 bases). The V and J ends lost 8 bases and 4 bases respectively, with 20 bases between them. The CDR3 runs 16 residues. Per germline, CDR1 LNHNV and CDR2 YYDKDF (reference sequence). CDR3 in DNA: TGTGCCACCTCCCCCCAGTCGTGGAGGGGCACCGGGGAGCTGTTTTTT. Its protein is CATSPQSWRGTGELFF.

V usage is TRBV27 and J usage is TRBJ1-1; tentatively, D is TRBD1 (5 bases). Per germline, CDR1 MNHEY and CDR2 SMNVEV (reference sequence). The CDR3 is 14 residues long. V lost 2 bases and J lost 3, with 10 bases in between. The CDR3 DNA reads TGTGCCAGCAGTTTAGGGGGTGGTGACACTGAAGCTTTCTTT. Translated, it gives CASSLGGGDTEAFF.

This clone was picked up one time. V and J are TRBV27 and TRBJ2-7, with no clear D. Deletions cut 1 base from V and 6 bases from J, with 10 bases between. CDR1 MNHEY and CDR2 SMNVEV come from the germline V gene (reference sequence). CDR3 length equals 13 residues. The CDR3 coding sequence is TGTGCCAGCAGTTTATGGGCAGCTTCCGAGCAGTACTTC. This codes for CASSLWAASEQYF.

The chain links TRBV4-1 to TRBJ1-2; possible D gene TRBD1, 5 bases. The CDR3 is 18 amino acids. The germline V and J ends were trimmed by 1 base and 7 bases, with 25 bases remaining between them. Looked up from germline, CDR1 is MGHRA and CDR2 is YSYEKL. CDR3 in DNA: TGCGCCAGCAGCCAAGGGCTAGCAGGGAGTAACGCTCGGGGTGGCTACACCTTC. This sequence encodes CASSQGLAGSNARGGYTF.

J is TRBJ2-1 and V is TRBV5-4; the match to TRBD2 covers 9 bases. This CDR3 has 15 amino acids. Germline V gives CDR1 SGHNT, CDR2 YYREEE (reference sequence). The J segment lost 6 bases and the V segment lost 0 bases, leaving 4 bases of the junction unmatched. The CDR3 coding sequence is TGTGCCAGCAGCTTGGGGCGGGAGGGCCCCAATGAGCAGTTCTTC. Amino acid sequence: CASSLGREGPNEQFF.

The chain combines TRBV9 with TRBJ1-5, with a possible D match to TRBD1 (6 bases). Germline-derived CDR1 and CDR2 are SGDLS and YYNGEE. Trimming pared 2 bases from V and 3 bases from J, leaving 9 bases between. CDR3 length: 14 amino acids. In DNA, the CDR3 is TGTGCCAGCAGCGTTGGGGGGCTCAATCAGCCCCAGCATTTT. Translated: CASSVGGLNQPQHF.

The chain uses TRBV9 and TRBJ2-2, with 7 bases fitting TRBD2. This CDR3 is built from 16 residues. Germline values: CDR1 SGDLS, CDR2 YYNGEE. After removal of 3 bases from V and 1 base from J, the junction contained 6 bases not matched to a gene. The CDR3 nucleotides read TGTGCCAGCAGCGGGGAGGGGCGGAAGAACACCGGGGAGCTGTTTTTT. This codes for CASSGEGRKNTGELFF.

CDR3: CASSLEGLAGEQETQYF. The CDR3 coding sequence is TGTGCCAGCAGCTTGGAGGGACTAGCGGGGGAACAAGAGACCCAGTACTTC. The chain links TRBV7-2 to TRBJ2-5, with TRBD2 matching over 14 bases. J lost 2 bases, V lost 3 bases, and 5 bases had no gene match. Germline CDR1 is SGHTA and CDR2 is FQGNSA. CDR3 size: 17 residues.

The chain has TRBV7-6 and TRBJ2-7; a weak D match, TRBD1 (6 bases). Deletions cut 5 bases from V and 7 bases from J, with 18 bases between. Per germline, CDR1 SGHVS and CDR2 FNYEAQ. This CDR3 has 14 amino acids. This CDR3 reads CASSVQGNGLEQYF. CDR3 nucleotides: TGTGCCAGCAGCGTACAGGGAAACGGATTGGAGCAGTACTTC.

The chain is built from TRBV2 and TRBJ1-1; D gene unclear. Germline assignment: CDR1 SNHLY and CDR2 FYNNEI. The CDR3 length is 13 residues. V was cut by 7 bases and J by 2 bases, with 11 bases left in between. CDR3 region: CASIMGHNTEAFF. CDR3 nucleotides: TGTGCCAGCATTATGGGTCACAACACTGAAGCTTTCTTT.

This clone was seen more than once but under ten times. V gene TRBV5-1 combines with J gene TRBJ1-2; TRBD1 is a possible D gene (5 bases). CDR1 and CDR2 from the germline V gene are SGHRS and YFSETQ. Trimming removed 1 base at V and 8 bases at J, with 24 bases between. CDR3 length: 17 residues. The CDR3: CASSLQDTTSAGDGYTF. For the CDR3, the DNA is TGCGCCAGCAGCTTGCAGGACACTACCTCCGCCGGTGACGGCTACACCTTC. The full variable domain, with the rest looked up from reference TRBV5-1 and TRBJ1-2, is KAGVTQTPRYLIKTRGQQVTLSCSPISGHRSVSWYQQTPGQGLQFLFEYFSETQRNKGNFPGRFSGRQFSNSRSEMNVSTLELGDSALYLCASSLQDTTSAGDGYTFGSGTRLTVV.

CDR3 protein: CASSPGLNQPQHF. The CDR3 DNA follows: TGTGCCAGCAGCCCGGGACTTAATCAGCCCCAGCATTTT. This chain connects TRBV28 to TRBJ1-5; maybe TRBD1 (5 bases). Trimming removed 6 bases at V and 4 bases at J, with 10 bases between. This CDR3 has 13 residues. CDR1 is MDHEN and CDR2 is SYDVKM in the germline V gene.

This chain joins TRBV29-1 and TRBJ2-7; TRBD1 might be the D (6 bases). The CDR3 loop spans 15 amino acids. CDR1 is SQVTM and CDR2 is ANQGSEA in the germline V gene. V lost 3 bases, J lost 0 bases, and 15 bases lay in between. The CDR3 bases are TGCAGCGTTGAGCTCTTACTGGACAGCTCCTACGAGCAGTACTTC. This gives the protein CSVELLLDSSYEQYF.

About this clone itself: Other DNA sequences in this specimen translate into the identical CDR3. The chain has TRBV27 and TRBJ1-1; no definite D call. CDR1 is MNHEY, CDR2 SMNVEV, per germline (reference sequence). The CDR3 has 14 amino acids. Between the trimmed V and J ends, which lost 0 bases and 1 base, there was a span of 6 bases. CDR3 DNA sequence: TGTGCCAGCAGTTTATCTACAGCGAACACTGAAGCTTTCTTT. Protein: CASSLSTANTEAFF.

The chain links TRBV6-6 to TRBJ2-4; D ambiguous. Germline values: CDR1 MNHNY, CDR2 SVGAGI (reference sequence). The germline V and J ends were trimmed by 6 bases and 5 bases, with 5 bases remaining between them. The CDR3 has 11 residues. The CDR3 bases are TGTGCCAGCAGCTACCAAAACATTCAGTACTTC. It codes for CASSYQNIQYF.

The chain couples TRBV5-1 to TRBJ2-7, with 7 bases lining up with TRBD1. J lost 0 bases, V lost 2 bases, and 2 bases had no gene match. CDR1 and CDR2 (germline): SGHRS, YFSETQ. CDR3 length equals 14 residues. CDR3: CASSFSGGSYEQYF. CDR3 nucleotide sequence: TGCGCCAGCAGCTTCTCAGGGGGCTCCTACGAGCAGTACTTC.

The chain employs TRBV7-9 and TRBJ2-1; D ambiguous. Trimming took 5 bases from V and 2 from J, leaving 7 bases between them. Germline V gene data show CDR1 as SEHNR and CDR2 as FQNEAQ (reference sequence). This CDR3 spans 13 amino acids. The CDR3 sequence is CASSGSAYNEQFF. In DNA, the CDR3 is TGTGCCAGCAGCGGGTCCGCCTACAATGAGCAGTTCTTC.

The gene calls are TRBV2 and TRBJ2-3; 9 bases are shared with TRBD2. Trimming took 6 bases from V and 3 from J; bases not matched to a gene: 31. Germline CDR1 and CDR2: SNHLY and FYNNEI. This CDR3 has 23 amino acids. The CDR3 DNA is TGTGCCAGCAGCGTACATCGTGCAGGATCGCTAGCGGGACCCGCGGGATTGACAGATACGCAGTATTTT. Its translation is CASSVHRAGSLAGPAGLTDTQYF.

The CDR3 loop is CASSLVGASHHEQYF. The CDR3 bases are TGTGCCAGCAGCTTAGTGGGGGCCAGTCACCACGAGCAGTACTTC. The V call is TRBV7-9, the J call TRBJ2-7; D possibly corresponds to TRBD1 (6 bases). V lost 1 base, J lost 5 bases, and 15 bases lay in between. Germline assignment: CDR1 SEHNR and CDR2 FQNEAQ (reference sequence). The CDR3 is 15 residues long.

The rearrangement uses TRBV9 and TRBJ2-2; 7 nucleotides match TRBD1. Trimming cost V 6 bases and J 5 bases; bases outside gene matches: 22. In germline, CDR1 is SGDLS, CDR2 YYNGEE. The CDR3 covers 19 residues. The CDR3 region is CASTPFNGEGTVFTGELFF. The CDR3 coding sequence is TGTGCCAGCACCCCTTTTAACGGGGAAGGGACAGTATTTACCGGGGAGCTGTTTTTT.

On this clone itself: Germline is not matched at one junction end, which may reflect a read error. The V call is TRBV7-9, the J call TRBJ2-7, with no clear D. This CDR3 contains 15 residues. Germline V gene data show CDR1 as SEHNR and CDR2 as FQNEAQ (reference sequence). As DNA, the CDR3 is TGCGCCAGCAGCCAAGATCGGAGCAGAGTCTACGAGCAGTACTTC. Translation: CASSQDRSRVYEQYF.

The rearrangement joins TRBV29-1 to TRBJ1-2; 7 nucleotides align to TRBD1. Germline V gene lookup returns CDR1 SQVTM and CDR2 ANQGSEA. The V segment lost 7 bases and the J segment 7 bases; nucleotides outside the gene matches: 12. This CDR3 spans 13 amino acids. The CDR3 sequence: CSALARGVGGYTF. CDR3 in DNA: TGCAGCGCCTTAGCCAGGGGGGTCGGTGGCTACACCTTC. The entire variable domain, with the rest obtained from reference TRBV29-1 and TRBJ1-2, is as follows: SAVISQKPSRDICQRGTSLTIQCQVDSQVTMMFWYRQQPGQSLTLIATANQGSEATYESGFVIDKFPISRPNLTFSTLTVSNMSPEDSSIYLCSALARGVGGYTFGSGTRLTVV.